A single sample is the source of the 22 T cell receptor beta chains below, sequenced in a study of cytomegalovirus exposure and HLA in healthy donors. Researchers ran the PCR with 60 Vbeta and 13 Jbeta primers. Only in-frame clones appear in the TCRdb table, and some are missing; sequencing was by immunoSEQ multiplex PCR. The table includes 170,000 or so clones, less than 80% detected once. The sequenced material came from PBMCs. The receptor source for this set is a woman in her thirties or forties in good health and CMV-seronegative.

The chain combines TRBV27 with TRBJ2-7; 9 nucleotides line up with TRBD1. Germline V lookup: CDR1 MNHEY, CDR2 SMNVEV (reference sequence). V lost 0 bases, J lost 3 bases, and 3 bases stayed unmatched. The CDR3 consists of 15 residues. The CDR3 here is CASSLSGQGHYEQYF. The CDR3 DNA reads TGTGCCAGCAGTTTATCGGGACAGGGCCACTACGAGCAGTACTTC.

CDR3 amino acids: CASSTISYGYTF. CDR3 coding DNA: TGTGCCAGCAGCACAATAAGCTATGGCTACACCTTC. The V gene is TRBV7-2, the J gene TRBJ1-2; D remains ambiguous. V was shortened by 5 bases and J by 4 bases, with 8 bases between the two germline ends. Germline CDR1 SGHTA, CDR2 FQGNSA. The length of the CDR3 is 12 residues.

The chain uses TRBV14 and TRBJ2-7, with a weak D call TRBD1 (6 bases). From germline, CDR1 is SGHDN and CDR2 FVKESK. The CDR3 runs to 15 residues. V was clipped by 4 bases and J by 5 bases, with 18 bases between them. The CDR3 reads CASSPSRDILNEQYF. The DNA for the CDR3 is TGTGCCAGCAGCCCGAGCCGGGACATTCTGAACGAGCAGTACTTC.

This clone was detected once. The gene calls are TRBV11-2 and TRBJ1-5; weak D call: TRBD1 (6 bases). Germline CDR1 and CDR2: SGHAT and FQNNGV. CDR3 size: 14 residues. Trimming pared 5 bases from V and 0 bases from J, leaving 8 bases between. CDR3 nucleotide sequence: TGTGCCAGCAGCAACAGGGCTAGCAATCAGCCCCAGCATTTT. Its protein product is CASSNRASNQPQHF.

The genes are TRBV25-1 and TRBJ1-4, with a tentative D call TRBD1 (5 bases). The CDR3 contains 16 residues. Germline V gives CDR1 MGHDK, CDR2 SYGVNS. The V end lost 4 bases, the J end lost 2 bases, and 14 bases lay between the germline ends. The CDR3 sequence is CASSVSGGMTNEKLFF. CDR3 in DNA: TGTGCCAGCAGTGTCTCGGGGGGAATGACTAATGAAAAACTGTTTTTT.

The CDR3 sequence is CASSLTGVDEQYF. The CDR3 DNA is TGCGCCAGCAGCTTGACAGGGGTAGACGAGCAGTACTTC. The V gene is TRBV5-1, the J gene TRBJ2-5, with 7 bases lining up with TRBD1. The DNA end favors TRBJ2-7, so the J call may be wrong. The CDR3 contains 13 residues. Looked up from germline, CDR1 is SGHRS and CDR2 is YFSETQ.

The rearrangement links TRBV5-1 to TRBJ1-2; TRBD1 matches 9 bases. The germline V gene encodes CDR1 SGHRS and CDR2 YFSETQ. V lost 4 bases to trimming and J lost 8 bases; unmatched junction nucleotides: 9. This CDR3 contains 14 residues. For the CDR3, the DNA is TGCGCCAGCAGCCCGGAGGGGACAGGGAGAGGCTACACCTTC. Translated: CASSPEGTGRGYTF.

The chain's CDR3 is CASSPYGEGSPLHF. In nucleotides, the CDR3 is TGTGCCAGCAGCCCCTACGGGGAAGGTTCACCCCTCCACTTT. The chain recombines TRBV7-9 with TRBJ1-6; D is unresolved. The CDR3 extends over 14 amino acids. CDR1 and CDR2 from the germline V gene are SEHNR and FQNEAQ (reference sequence). V was pared by 5 bases and J by 9 bases, with 14 bases between.

The chain links TRBV28 to TRBJ2-1; 12 nucleotides match TRBD2. In germline, CDR1 is MDHEN, CDR2 SYDVKM. CDR3 size: 16 residues. J gave up 6 bases and V 5 bases, and 8 bases lay outside the gene matches. CDR3 DNA: TGTGCCAGCAGTCCACACCTAGCGGGAGGGTTCAATGAGCAGTTCTTC. This codes for CASSPHLAGGFNEQFF.

V usage is TRBV19 and J usage is TRBJ1-5; D is undetermined. The length of the CDR3 is 15 residues. Looked up from germline, CDR1 is LNHDA and CDR2 is SQIVND (reference sequence). Trimming removed 0 bases at V and 4 bases at J, with 10 bases between. The CDR3 spells CASSIEVQRNQPQHF. CDR3 DNA sequence: TGTGCCAGTAGTATAGAAGTACAGAGAAATCAGCCCCAGCATTTT.

The chain links TRBV7-8 to TRBJ2-2; D is uncertain. V dropped 6 bases and J dropped 7 bases, with 6 bases sitting between them. Germline V lookup: CDR1 SGHVS, CDR2 FQNEAQ. CDR3 length: 11 amino acids. CDR3 region: CASSPSGELFF. The CDR3 region has the DNA TGTGCCAGCAGTCCGAGCGGGGAGCTGTTTTTT. Full variable domain (outside the CDR3, taken from reference TRBV7-8 and TRBJ2-2): GAGVSQSPRYKVAKRGQDVALRCDPISGHVSLFWYQQALGQGPEFLTYFQNEAQLDKSGLPSDRFFAERPEGSVSTLKIQRTQQEDSAVYLCASSPSGELFFGEGSRLTVL.

This clone was seen a few times. The chain uses TRBV9 and TRBJ2-3; D remains unclear. This CDR3 contains 13 residues. Per the germline V gene, CDR1 is SGDLS and CDR2 is YYNGEE. The V gene lost 0 bases and the J gene lost 1 base, with 3 bases spanning the gap. CDR3 nucleotide sequence: TGTGCCAGCAGCGTAGGCGGCACAGATACGCAGTATTTT. Translating it yields CASSVGGTDTQYF.

The sample holds many counts of this clone. The chain is built from TRBV6-4 and TRBJ1-1; the match to TRBD1 covers 7 bases. Germline CDR1 reads MRHNA; CDR2 reads SNTAGT. The J segment lost 11 bases and the V segment lost 2 bases, leaving 11 bases of the junction unmatched. The CDR3 spans 14 residues. CDR3 nucleotides: TGTGCCAGCAGTGACGGAGGGGGCGAATCTTCGGCTTTCTTT. Protein product: CASSDGGGESSAFF.

This clone has just one count. Because the CDR3 is missing its conserved closing phenylalanine or tryptophan, this is likely a read error. The V gene is TRBV2, the J gene TRBJ1-5, with 7 bases aligning to TRBD1. The germline V gene encodes CDR1 SNHLY and CDR2 FYNNEI. The V segment lost 6 bases and the J segment 2 bases; nucleotides outside the gene matches: 7. The CDR3 length is 15 residues. CDR3 sequence: CASSDRQGGNQPQHV. CDR3 bases: TGTGCCAGCAGCGACAGACAGGGTGGCAATCAGCCCCAGCATGTT.

The chain links TRBV19 to TRBJ1-5; perhaps TRBD1 as D (5 bases). Germline assignment: CDR1 LNHDA and CDR2 SQIVND (reference sequence). The CDR3 is made up of 13 amino acids. The germline V and J ends were trimmed by 10 bases and 3 bases, with 13 bases remaining between them. The CDR3 sequence: CATDDRANQPQHF. In DNA form, the CDR3 reads TGTGCCACCGACGACAGAGCCAATCAGCCCCAGCATTTT.

This rearrangement joins TRBV6-5 to TRBJ2-7; D ambiguous. Germline V gives CDR1 MNHEY, CDR2 SVGAGI. V was shortened by 2 bases and J by 0 bases, with 5 bases between the two germline ends. The CDR3 sequence is 13 residues long. The CDR3 sequence: CASSYGPSYEQYF. CDR3 bases: TGTGCCAGCAGTTACGGGCCCTCCTACGAGCAGTACTTC.

The chain employs TRBV5-1 and TRBJ2-3; tentatively, D is TRBD2 (6 bases). The V and J ends lost 4 bases and 6 bases respectively, with 12 bases between them. Germline CDR1 is SGHRS and CDR2 is YFSETQ. The CDR3 covers 13 residues. The CDR3 loop is CASSAAEGDTQYF. For the CDR3, the DNA is TGCGCCAGCAGCGCAGCGGAGGGGGATACGCAGTATTTT.

This sequence joins TRBV30 and TRBJ1-5; tentatively, D is TRBD1 (6 bases). The germline V gene has CDR1 GTSNPN and CDR2 SVGIG (reference sequence). V shed 3 bases and J shed 0 bases, with 12 bases lying between them. The CDR3 spans 15 residues. The CDR3 coding sequence is TGTGCCTGGAGCGACAGGCGAGATAGCAATCAGCCCCAGCATTTT. Translation: CAWSDRRDSNQPQHF.

The CDR3 bases are TGCGCCAGCGAACGGGGGGGGAGGCAAGAGACCCAGTACTTC. Translation: CASERGGRQETQYF. V is TRBV5-1 and J is TRBJ2-5; 8 nucleotides match TRBD2. Trimming took 7 bases from V and 2 from J; bases not matched to a gene: 7. CDR1 and CDR2 (germline): SGHRS, YFSETQ. The CDR3 totals 14 residues. The entire variable domain, with the rest obtained from reference TRBV5-1 and TRBJ2-5, is as follows: KAGVTQTPRYLIKTRGQQVTLSCSPISGHRSVSWYQQTPGQGLQFLFEYFSETQRNKGNFPGRFSGRQFSNSRSEMNVSTLELGDSALYLCASERGGRQETQYFGPGTRLLVL.

V gene TRBV28 combines with J gene TRBJ1-1; the D gene is possibly TRBD1 (5 bases). The CDR3 runs 16 residues. CDR1 and CDR2 from the germline V gene are MDHEN and SYDVKM. V lost 5 bases and J lost 4, with 20 bases in between. Written as DNA, the CDR3 is TGTGCCAGCAGTCCTGTGGGGGTCGGAGGGCGCACTGAAGCTTTCTTT. This codes for CASSPVGVGGRTEAFF.

The chain combines TRBV28 with TRBJ1-5; the match to TRBD1 covers 7 bases. With V trimmed by 3 bases and J by 3 bases, 2 bases remained unmatched. The length of the CDR3 is 14 residues. CDR1 is MDHEN and CDR2 is SYDVKM in the germline V gene. In nucleotides, the CDR3 is TGTGCCAGCAGTTTCAGGGGGTCCAATCAGCCCCAGCATTTT. Its protein is CASSFRGSNQPQHF.

This clone appeared a few times. V gene TRBV5-6 combines with J gene TRBJ1-2; 12 bases agree with TRBD1. Germline CDR1 and CDR2: SGHDT and YYEEEE. The CDR3 contains 15 residues. V was clipped by 3 bases and J by 5 bases; unmatched bases: 5. DNA of the CDR3: TGTGCCAGCAGCTCCGGGACAGGGGGCCGATATGGCTACACCTTC. As protein: CASSSGTGGRYGYTF.